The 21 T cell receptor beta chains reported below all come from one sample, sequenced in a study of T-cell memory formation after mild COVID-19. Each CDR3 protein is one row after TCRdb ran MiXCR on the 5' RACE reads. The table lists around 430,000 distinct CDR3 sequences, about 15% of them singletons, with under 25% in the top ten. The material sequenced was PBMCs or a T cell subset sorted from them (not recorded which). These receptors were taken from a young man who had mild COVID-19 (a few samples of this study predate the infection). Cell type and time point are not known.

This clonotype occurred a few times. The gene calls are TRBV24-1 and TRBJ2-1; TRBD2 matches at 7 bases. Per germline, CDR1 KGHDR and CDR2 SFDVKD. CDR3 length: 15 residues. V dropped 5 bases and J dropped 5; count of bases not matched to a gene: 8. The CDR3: CATSVGLGLNNEQFF. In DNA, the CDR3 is TGTGCCACCAGTGTCGGACTAGGCCTAAACAATGAGCAGTTCTTC.

The CDR3 region has the DNA TGTGCCAGCGTCCGACACCAAAGCTCCTACAATGAGCAGTTCTTC. Its translation is CASVRHQSSYNEQFF. The V gene is TRBV2, the J gene TRBJ2-1; D uncertain. Germline lookup yields CDR1 SNHLY and CDR2 FYNNEI. The CDR3 length is 15 residues. Trimming took 8 bases from V and 0 from J, leaving 14 bases between them.

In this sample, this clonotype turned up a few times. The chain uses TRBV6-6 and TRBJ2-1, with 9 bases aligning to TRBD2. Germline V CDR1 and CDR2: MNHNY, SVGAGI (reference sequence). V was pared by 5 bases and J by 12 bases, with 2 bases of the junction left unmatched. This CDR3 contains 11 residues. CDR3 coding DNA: TGTGCCAGCAGTCCACTAGCGGGGCAGTTCTTC. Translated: CASSPLAGQFF.

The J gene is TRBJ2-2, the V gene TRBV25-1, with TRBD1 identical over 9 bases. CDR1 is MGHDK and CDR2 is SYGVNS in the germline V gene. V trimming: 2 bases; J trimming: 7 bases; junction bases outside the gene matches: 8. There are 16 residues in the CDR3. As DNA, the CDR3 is TGTGCCAGCAGTGAAGACAGGGGGGCCCGGGGCGGGGAGCTGTTTTTT. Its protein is CASSEDRGARGGELFF.

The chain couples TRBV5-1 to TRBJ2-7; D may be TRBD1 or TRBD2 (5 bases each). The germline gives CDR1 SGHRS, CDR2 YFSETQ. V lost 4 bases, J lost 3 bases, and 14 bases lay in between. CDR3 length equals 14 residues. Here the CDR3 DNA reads TGCGCCAGCAGCCCGAGGGGTAGGGGCTACGAGCAGTACTTC. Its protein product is CASSPRGRGYEQYF.

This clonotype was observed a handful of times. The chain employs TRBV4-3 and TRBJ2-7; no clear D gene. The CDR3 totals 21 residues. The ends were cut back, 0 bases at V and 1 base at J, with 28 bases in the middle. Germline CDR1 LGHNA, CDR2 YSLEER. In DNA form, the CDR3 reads TGCGCCAGCAGCCAAGATAGTTGGGCACCAAGGGTGGTCGTGTTGTCCTACGAGCAGTACTTC. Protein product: CASSQDSWAPRVVVLSYEQYF.

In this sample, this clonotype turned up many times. In nucleotides, the CDR3 is TGTGCCAGCAGCCCCCATTTCAGTGGGGGAAACATTCAGTACTTC. Protein product: CASSPHFSGGNIQYF. The chain is built from TRBV7-2 and TRBJ2-4; D is possibly TRBD1 or TRBD2 (5 bases each). Trimming stripped 5 bases from V and 6 bases from J, with 17 bases between. CDR1 is SGHTA, CDR2 FQGNSA, per germline. The CDR3 has 15 residues.

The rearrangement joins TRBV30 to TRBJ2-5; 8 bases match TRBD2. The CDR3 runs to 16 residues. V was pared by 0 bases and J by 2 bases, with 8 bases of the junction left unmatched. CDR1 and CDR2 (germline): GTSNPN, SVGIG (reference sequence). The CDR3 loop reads CAWSVPSGGFQETQYF. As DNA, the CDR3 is TGTGCCTGGAGTGTACCAAGCGGGGGCTTTCAAGAGACCCAGTACTTC.

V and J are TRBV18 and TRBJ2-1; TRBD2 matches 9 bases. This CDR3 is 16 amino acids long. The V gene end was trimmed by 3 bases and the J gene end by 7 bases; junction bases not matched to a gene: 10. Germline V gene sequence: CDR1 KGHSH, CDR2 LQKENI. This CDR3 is CASSPRASGATNEQFF. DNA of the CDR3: TGTGCCAGCTCACCCCGGGCTAGCGGGGCAACTAATGAGCAGTTCTTC. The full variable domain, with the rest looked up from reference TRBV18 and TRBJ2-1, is NAGVMQNPRHLVRRRGQEARLRCSPMKGHSHVYWYRQLPEEGLKFMVYLQKENIIDESGMPKERFSAEFPKEGPSILRIQQVVRGDSAAYFCASSPRASGATNEQFFGPGTRLTVL.

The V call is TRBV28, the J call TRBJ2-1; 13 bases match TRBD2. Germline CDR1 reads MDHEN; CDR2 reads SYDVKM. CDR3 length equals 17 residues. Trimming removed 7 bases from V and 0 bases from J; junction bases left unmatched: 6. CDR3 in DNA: TGTGCCAGCATTGGGACTAGCGGGACTAGCTCCTACAATGAGCAGTTCTTC. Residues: CASIGTSGTSSYNEQFF.

The CDR3 bases are TGTGCCAGCAGCCACCGGTTATTCGTTAATTCACCCCTCCACTTT. Amino acids: CASSHRLFVNSPLHF. The chain combines TRBV7-8 with TRBJ1-6; D is uncertain. This CDR3 region has 15 residues. Looked up from germline, CDR1 is SGHVS and CDR2 is FQNEAQ. Deletions cut 5 bases from V and 6 bases from J, with 14 bases between.

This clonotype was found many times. The CDR3 DNA is TGCGCCAGCAGCCTTTCCCCGGGGGCGCCTCTAGGTAGCACAGATACGCAGTATTTT. Encoded protein: CASSLSPGAPLGSTDTQYF. This chain joins TRBV4-1 and TRBJ2-3; D tentatively fits TRBD1 or TRBD2 (6 bases each). There are 19 residues in the CDR3. Per the germline V gene, CDR1 is MGHRA and CDR2 is YSYEKL. Trimming pared 4 bases from V and 0 bases from J, leaving 23 bases between.

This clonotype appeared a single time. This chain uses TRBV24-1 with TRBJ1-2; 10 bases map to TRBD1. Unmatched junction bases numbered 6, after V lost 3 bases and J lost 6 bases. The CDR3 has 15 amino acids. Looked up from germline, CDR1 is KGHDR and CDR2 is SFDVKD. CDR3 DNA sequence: TGTGCCACCAGTGATCCCGGGACAGGGGTTGATGGCTACACCTTC. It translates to CATSDPGTGVDGYTF.

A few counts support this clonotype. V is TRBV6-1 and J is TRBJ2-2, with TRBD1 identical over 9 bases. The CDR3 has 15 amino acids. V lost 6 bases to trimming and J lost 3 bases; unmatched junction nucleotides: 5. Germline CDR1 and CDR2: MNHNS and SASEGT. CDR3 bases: TGTGCCAGCAGCCCGGGACAGGGATACACCGGGGAGCTGTTTTTT. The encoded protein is CASSPGQGYTGELFF.

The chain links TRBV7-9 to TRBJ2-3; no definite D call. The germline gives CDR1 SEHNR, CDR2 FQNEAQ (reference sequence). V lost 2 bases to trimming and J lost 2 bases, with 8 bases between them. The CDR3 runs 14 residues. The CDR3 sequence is CASSLSAATDTQYF. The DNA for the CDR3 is TGTGCCAGCAGCTTATCGGCAGCCACAGATACGCAGTATTTT.

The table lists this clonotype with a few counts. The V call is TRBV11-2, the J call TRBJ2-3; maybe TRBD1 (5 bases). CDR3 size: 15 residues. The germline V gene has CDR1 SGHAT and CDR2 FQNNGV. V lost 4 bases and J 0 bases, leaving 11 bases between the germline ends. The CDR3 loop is CASSSRTPSTDTQYF. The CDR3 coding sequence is TGTGCCAGCAGCTCACGGACACCTAGCACAGATACGCAGTATTTT.

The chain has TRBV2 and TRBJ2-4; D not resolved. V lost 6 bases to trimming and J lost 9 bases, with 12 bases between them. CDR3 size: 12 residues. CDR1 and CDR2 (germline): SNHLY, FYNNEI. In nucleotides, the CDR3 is TGTGCCAGCAGGCAGGCCGGCTCCATTCAGTACTTC. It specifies CASRQAGSIQYF.

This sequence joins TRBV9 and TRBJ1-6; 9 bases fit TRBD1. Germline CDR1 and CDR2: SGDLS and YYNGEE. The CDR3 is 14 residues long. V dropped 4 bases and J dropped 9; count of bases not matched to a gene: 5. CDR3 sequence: CASSFRDRASPLHF. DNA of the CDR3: TGTGCCAGCAGCTTCCGGGACAGGGCTTCACCCCTCCACTTT. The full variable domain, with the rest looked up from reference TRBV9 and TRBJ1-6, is DSGVTQTPKHLITATGQRVTLRCSPRSGDLSVYWYQQSLDQGLQFLIQYYNGEERAKGNILERFSAQQFPDLHSELNLSSLELGDSALYFCASSFRDRASPLHFGNGTRLTVT.

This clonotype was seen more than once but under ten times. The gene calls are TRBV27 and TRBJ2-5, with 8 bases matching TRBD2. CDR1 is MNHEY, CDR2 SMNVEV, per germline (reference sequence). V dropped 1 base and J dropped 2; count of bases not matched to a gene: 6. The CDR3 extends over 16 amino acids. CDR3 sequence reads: CASSLLGGGNQETQYF. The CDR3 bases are TGTGCCAGCAGTTTATTGGGCGGGGGGAATCAAGAGACCCAGTACTTC.

The CDR3 loop is CSAERGRAEAFF. For the CDR3, the DNA is TGCAGTGCCGAGCGGGGGAGGGCTGAAGCTTTCTTT. The rearrangement links TRBV20-1 to TRBJ1-1, with a possible D match to TRBD1 (5 bases). V was pared by 6 bases and J by 6 bases, with 14 bases between. The CDR3 has 12 residues. Germline values: CDR1 DFQATT, CDR2 SNEGSKA (reference sequence).

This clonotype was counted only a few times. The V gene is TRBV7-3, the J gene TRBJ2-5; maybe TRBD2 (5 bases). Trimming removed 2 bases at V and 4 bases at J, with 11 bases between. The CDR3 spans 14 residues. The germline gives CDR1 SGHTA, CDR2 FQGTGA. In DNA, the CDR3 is TGTGCCAGCAGCTTACAAACTAGTAGAGAGACCCAGTACTTC. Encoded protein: CASSLQTSRETQYF.